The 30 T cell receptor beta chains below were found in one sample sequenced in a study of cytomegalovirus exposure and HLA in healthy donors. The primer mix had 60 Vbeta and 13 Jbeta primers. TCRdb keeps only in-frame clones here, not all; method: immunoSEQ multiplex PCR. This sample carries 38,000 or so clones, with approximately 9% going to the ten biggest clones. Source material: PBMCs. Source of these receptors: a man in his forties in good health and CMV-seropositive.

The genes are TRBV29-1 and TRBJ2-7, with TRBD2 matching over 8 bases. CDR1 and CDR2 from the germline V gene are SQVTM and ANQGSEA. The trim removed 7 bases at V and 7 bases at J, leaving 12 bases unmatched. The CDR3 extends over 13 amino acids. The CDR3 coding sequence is TGCAGCGCCAGACTAGCGCGTCTGACTGAGCAGTACTTC. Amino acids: CSARLARLTEQYF.

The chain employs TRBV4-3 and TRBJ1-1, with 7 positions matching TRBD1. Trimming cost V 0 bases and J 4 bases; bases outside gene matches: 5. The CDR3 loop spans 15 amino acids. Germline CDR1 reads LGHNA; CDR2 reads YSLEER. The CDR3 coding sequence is TGCGCCAGCAGCCAAGATTTCGACAGGGCCACTGAAGCTTTCTTT. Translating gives CASSQDFDRATEAFF.

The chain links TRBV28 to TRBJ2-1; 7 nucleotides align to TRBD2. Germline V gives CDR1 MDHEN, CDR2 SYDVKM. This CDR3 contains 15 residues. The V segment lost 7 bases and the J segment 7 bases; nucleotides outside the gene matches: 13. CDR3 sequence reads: CASIGLDQTQNEQFF. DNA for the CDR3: TGTGCCAGCATAGGACTAGATCAGACCCAAAATGAGCAGTTCTTC.

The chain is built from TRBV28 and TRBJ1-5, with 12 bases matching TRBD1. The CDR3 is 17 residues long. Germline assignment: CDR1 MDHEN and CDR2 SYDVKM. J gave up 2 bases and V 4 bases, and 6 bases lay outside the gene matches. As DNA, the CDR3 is TGTGCCAGCAGTTCGGGACAGGGGGCGCGGGGCAATCAGCCCCAGCATTTT. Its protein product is CASSSGQGARGNQPQHF.

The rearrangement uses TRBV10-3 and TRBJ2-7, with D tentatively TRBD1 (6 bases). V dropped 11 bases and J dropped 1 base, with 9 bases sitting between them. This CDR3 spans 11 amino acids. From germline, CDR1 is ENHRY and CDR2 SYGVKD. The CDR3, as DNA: TGTGCCGCACAGGGTTCCTACGAGCAGTACTTC. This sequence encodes CAAQGSYEQYF.

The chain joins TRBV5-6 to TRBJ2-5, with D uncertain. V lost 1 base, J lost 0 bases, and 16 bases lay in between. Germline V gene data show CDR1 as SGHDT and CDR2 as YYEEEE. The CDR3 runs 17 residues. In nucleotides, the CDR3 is TGTGCCAGCAGCTTGCGGCTGGAGAGGTGGCACCAAGAGACCCAGTACTTC. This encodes CASSLRLERWHQETQYF.

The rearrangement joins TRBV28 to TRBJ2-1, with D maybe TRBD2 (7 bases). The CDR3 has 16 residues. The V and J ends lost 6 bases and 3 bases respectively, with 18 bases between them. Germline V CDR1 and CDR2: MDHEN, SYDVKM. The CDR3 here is CASRSGASGYYNEQFF. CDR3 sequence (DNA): TGTGCCAGCAGGTCAGGGGCTAGCGGATACTACAATGAGCAGTTCTTC. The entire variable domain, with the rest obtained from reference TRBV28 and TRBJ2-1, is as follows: DVKVTQSSRYLVKRTGEKVFLECVQDMDHENMFWYRQDPGLGLRLIYFSYDVKMKEKGDIPEGYSVSREKKERFSLILESASTNQTSMYLCASRSGASGYYNEQFFGPGTRLTVL.

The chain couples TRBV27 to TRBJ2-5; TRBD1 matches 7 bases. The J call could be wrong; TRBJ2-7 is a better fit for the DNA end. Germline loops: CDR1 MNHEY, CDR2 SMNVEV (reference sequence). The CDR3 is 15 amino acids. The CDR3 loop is CASGRQGPQYYEQYF. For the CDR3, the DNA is TGTGCCAGCGGACGACAGGGCCCCCAGTACTACGAGCAGTACTTC.

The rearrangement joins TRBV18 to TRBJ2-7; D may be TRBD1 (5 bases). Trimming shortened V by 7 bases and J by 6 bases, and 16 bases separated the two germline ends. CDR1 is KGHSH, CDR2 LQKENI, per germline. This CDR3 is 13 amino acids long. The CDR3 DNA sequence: TGTGCCAGCTTGGGGTTAGGGGCTACCGAGCAGTACTTC. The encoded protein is CASLGLGATEQYF.

The CDR3 protein is CASSRKRYLTDTQYF. The CDR3 nucleotides read TGTGCCAGCAGTCGCAAGCGCTACCTCACAGATACGCAGTATTTT. This chain uses TRBV6-5 with TRBJ2-3; no definite D call. Deletions cut 5 bases from V and 2 bases from J, with 14 bases between. The CDR3 runs 15 residues. CDR1 is MNHEY, CDR2 SVGAGI, per germline.

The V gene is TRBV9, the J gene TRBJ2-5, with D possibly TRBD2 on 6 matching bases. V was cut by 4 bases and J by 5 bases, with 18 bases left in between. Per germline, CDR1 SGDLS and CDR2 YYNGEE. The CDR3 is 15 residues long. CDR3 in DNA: TGTGCCAGCAGCCTACTTGAGGGGAGCGGGGAGACCCAGTACTTC. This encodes CASSLLEGSGETQYF. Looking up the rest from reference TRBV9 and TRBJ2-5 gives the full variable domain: DSGVTQTPKHLITATGQRVTLRCSPRSGDLSVYWYQQSLDQGLQFLIQYYNGEERAKGNILERFSAQQFPDLHSELNLSSLELGDSALYFCASSLLEGSGETQYFGPGTRLLVL.

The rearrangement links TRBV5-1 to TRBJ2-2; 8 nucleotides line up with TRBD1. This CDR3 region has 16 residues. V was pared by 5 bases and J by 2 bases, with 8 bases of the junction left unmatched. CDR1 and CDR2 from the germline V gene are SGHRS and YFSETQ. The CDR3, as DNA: TGCGCCAGCAGACTGGAAGGGACAGGCAACACCGGGGAGCTGTTTTTT. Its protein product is CASRLEGTGNTGELFF.

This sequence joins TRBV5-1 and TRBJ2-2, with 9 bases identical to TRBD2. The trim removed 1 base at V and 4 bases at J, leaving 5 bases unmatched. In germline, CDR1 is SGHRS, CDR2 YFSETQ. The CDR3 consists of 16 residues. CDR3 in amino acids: CASSLISGRSTGELFF. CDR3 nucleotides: TGCGCCAGCAGCTTGATCAGCGGGAGGAGCACCGGGGAGCTGTTTTTT.

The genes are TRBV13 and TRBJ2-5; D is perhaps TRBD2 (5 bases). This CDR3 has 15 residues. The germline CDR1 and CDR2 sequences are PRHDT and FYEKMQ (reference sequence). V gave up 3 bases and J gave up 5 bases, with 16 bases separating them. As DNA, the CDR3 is TGTGCCAGCAGCTTCCCGGGTCAGACGGGGGAGACCCAGTACTTC. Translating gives CASSFPGQTGETQYF.

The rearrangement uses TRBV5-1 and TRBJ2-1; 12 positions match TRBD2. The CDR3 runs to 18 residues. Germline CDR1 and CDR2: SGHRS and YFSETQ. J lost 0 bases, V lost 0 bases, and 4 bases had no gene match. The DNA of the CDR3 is TGCGCCAGCAGCTTGGGACTAGCGGGAGCAAGCTCCTACAATGAGCAGTTCTTC. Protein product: CASSLGLAGASSYNEQFF.

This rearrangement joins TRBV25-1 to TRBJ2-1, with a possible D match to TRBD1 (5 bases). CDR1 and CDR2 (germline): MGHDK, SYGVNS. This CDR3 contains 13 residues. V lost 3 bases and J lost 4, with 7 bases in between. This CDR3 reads CASSEGRYNEQFF. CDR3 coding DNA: TGTGCCAGCAGTGAGGGGCGGTACAATGAGCAGTTCTTC.

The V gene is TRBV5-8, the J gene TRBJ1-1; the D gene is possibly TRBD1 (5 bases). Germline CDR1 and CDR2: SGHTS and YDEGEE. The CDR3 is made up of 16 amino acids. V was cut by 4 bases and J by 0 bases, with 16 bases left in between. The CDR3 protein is CASSPPRGQMNTEAFF. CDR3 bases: TGTGCCAGCAGCCCGCCCCGAGGACAAATGAACACTGAAGCTTTCTTT.

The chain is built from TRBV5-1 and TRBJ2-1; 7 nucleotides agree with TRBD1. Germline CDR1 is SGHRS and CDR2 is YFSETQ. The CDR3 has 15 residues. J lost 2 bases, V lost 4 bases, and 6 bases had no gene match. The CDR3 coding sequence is TGCGCCAGCAGCAAACGACAGGGCCCCTACAATGAGCAGTTCTTC. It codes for CASSKRQGPYNEQFF.

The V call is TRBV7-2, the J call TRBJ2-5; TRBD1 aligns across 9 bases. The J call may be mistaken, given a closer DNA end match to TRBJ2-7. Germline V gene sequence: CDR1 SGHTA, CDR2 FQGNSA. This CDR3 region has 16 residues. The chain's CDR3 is CASRDQPGQGPYEQYF. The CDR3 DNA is TGTGCCAGCAGGGACCAACCGGGACAGGGACCCTACGAGCAGTACTTC.

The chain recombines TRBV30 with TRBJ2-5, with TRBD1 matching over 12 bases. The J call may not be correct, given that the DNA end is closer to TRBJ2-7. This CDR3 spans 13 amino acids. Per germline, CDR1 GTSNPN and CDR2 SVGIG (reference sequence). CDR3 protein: CAGRDRGRYEQYF. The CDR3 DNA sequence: TGTGCCGGCCGGGACAGGGGGCGATACGAGCAGTACTTC.

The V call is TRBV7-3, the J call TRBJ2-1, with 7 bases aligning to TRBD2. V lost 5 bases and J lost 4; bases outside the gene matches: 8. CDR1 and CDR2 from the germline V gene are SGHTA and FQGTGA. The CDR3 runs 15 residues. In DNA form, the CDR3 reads TGTGCCAGCAGCCCAACAGCGGGATGGTACAATGAGCAGTTCTTC. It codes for CASSPTAGWYNEQFF.

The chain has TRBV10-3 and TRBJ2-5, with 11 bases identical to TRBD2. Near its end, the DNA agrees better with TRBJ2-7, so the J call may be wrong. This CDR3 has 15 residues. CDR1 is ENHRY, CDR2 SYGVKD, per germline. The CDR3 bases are TGTGCCACTGACCCGACTAGCGGGATCCCCCTCGAGCAGTACTTC. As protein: CATDPTSGIPLEQYF.

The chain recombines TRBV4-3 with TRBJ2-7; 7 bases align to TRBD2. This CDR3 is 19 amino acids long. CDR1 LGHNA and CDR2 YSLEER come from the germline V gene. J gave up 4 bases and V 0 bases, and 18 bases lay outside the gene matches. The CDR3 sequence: CASSQEEGRGGSVGYEQYF. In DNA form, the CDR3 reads TGCGCCAGCAGCCAAGAAGAGGGAAGAGGCGGGAGTGTCGGGTACGAGCAGTACTTC.

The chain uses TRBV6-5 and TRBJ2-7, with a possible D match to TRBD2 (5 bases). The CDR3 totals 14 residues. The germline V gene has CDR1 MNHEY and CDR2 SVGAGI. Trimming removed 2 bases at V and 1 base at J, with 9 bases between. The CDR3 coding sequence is TGTGCCAGCAGTTACATCCGGGGATCCTACGAGCAGTACTTC. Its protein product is CASSYIRGSYEQYF.

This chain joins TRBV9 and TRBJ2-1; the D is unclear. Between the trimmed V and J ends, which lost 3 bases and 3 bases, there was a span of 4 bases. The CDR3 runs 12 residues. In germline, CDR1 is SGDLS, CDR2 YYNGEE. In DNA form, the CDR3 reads TGTGCCAGCAGCGCCGTCTACAATGAGCAGTTCTTC. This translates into CASSAVYNEQFF.

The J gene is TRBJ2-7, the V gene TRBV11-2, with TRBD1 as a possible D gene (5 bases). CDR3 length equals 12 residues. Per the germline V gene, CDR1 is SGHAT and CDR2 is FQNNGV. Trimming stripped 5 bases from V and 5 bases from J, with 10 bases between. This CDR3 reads CASSPGADEQYF. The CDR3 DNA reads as TGTGCCAGCAGCCCTGGGGCAGACGAGCAGTACTTC.

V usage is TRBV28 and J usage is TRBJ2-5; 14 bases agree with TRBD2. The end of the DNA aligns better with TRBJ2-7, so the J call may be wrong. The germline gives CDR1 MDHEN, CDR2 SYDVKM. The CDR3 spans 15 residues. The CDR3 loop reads CASVGGLAGEYEQYF. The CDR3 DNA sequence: TGTGCCAGCGTAGGGGGACTAGCGGGAGAATACGAGCAGTACTTC.

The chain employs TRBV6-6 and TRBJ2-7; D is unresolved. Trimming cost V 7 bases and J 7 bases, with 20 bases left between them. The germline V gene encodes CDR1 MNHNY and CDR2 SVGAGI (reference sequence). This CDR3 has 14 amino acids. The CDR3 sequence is CASTTAADLWEQYF. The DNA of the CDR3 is TGTGCCAGCACCACCGCGGCGGATCTCTGGGAGCAGTACTTC.

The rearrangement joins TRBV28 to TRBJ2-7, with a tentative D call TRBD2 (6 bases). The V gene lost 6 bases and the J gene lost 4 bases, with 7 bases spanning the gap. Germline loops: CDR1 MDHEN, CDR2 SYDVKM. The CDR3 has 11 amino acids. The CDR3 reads CASRGGYEQYF. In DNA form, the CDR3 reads TGTGCCAGCAGGGGAGGATACGAGCAGTACTTC.

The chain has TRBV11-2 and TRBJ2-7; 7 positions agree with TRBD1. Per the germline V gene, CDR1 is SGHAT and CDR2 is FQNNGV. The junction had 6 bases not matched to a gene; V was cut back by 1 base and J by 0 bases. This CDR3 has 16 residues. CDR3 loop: CASSLGGGMSSYEQYF. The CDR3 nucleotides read TGTGCCAGCAGCTTAGGAGGGGGCATGAGCTCCTACGAGCAGTACTTC.